This T cell receptor (beta chain) is from a study of Tregs in tolerant kidney transplant recipients. Study findings and constraints: Validation in larger populations is needed because few patients were studied. Tregs expanded with activated donor B cells seemed most donor-specific.

Clones were sequenced by immunoSEQ multiplex PCR, and TCRdb holds only the in-frame ones, with some missing. Here the sample spans some 68,000 clones, 84% being singletons. CD4+CD25+CD127- Tregs, CD4+CD25- non-Tregs, CD4 and CD8 cells were sorted. The germline gives CDR1 SQVTM, CDR2 ANQGSEA. The V end lost 5 bases, the J end lost 0 bases, and 10 bases lay between the germline ends. This CDR3 comprises 13 residues. Comments on this clone: Its antigen is currently unknown.

Sample: CD4+ T cells from blood. The TCR was taken from a human donor in good health. V is TRBV29-1 and J is TRBJ1-2; D unclear. The CDR3 DNA reads TGCAGCGTTCGACCCGTAGCTAACTATGGCTACACCTTC. Translating it yields CSVRPVANYGYTF.